This paragraph reports one TCR beta chain. This entry is derived from a study of blood T cell repertoires in COVID-19. Study background: The United States, Italy and Spain supplied acute and convalescent COVID-19 samples.

CDR1 MNHEY and CDR2 SMNVEV come from the germline V gene (reference sequence). This CDR3 spans 15 amino acids. V gave up 0 bases and J gave up 6 bases, with 14 bases separating them. Seattle patient enrollment occurred during active infection, with longitudinal follow-up thereafter. Methods used by the authors: Estimates of nucleated cell counts were drawn from the amplification of reference gene primers. Here immunoSEQ multiplex PCR was the method, and the copy in TCRdb shows in-frame clones only, minus some. V, J and clone size are those of that table, while D and trimming were read from the DNA. Of under 300,000 clones in the sample, about 86% were seen once.

The chain has TRBV27 and TRBJ1-2; D might be TRBD1 (6 bases). The clonotype originates from a woman aged 25 to 39 with COVID-19, enrolled during active disease. The sequencing sample was made of peripheral blood. The CDR3 here is CASSLSETGSHGYTF. The CDR3 nucleotides read TGTGCCAGCAGTTTATCGGAAACAGGGAGTCATGGCTACACCTTC.